Shown below are 21 T cell receptor beta chains from a single sample sequenced in a study of cytomegalovirus exposure and HLA in healthy donors. In the PCR, 60 Vbeta and 13 Jbeta primers were used. The protocol was immunoSEQ multiplex PCR, while the TCRdb copy is restricted to in-frame clones and leaves out a portion. This table holds about 84,000 clones, 55% to 70% found once. The material sequenced was PBMCs. All receptors come from a woman between 40 and 55 years old in good health and CMV-seropositive.

The chain carries TRBV28 and TRBJ2-1; 8 bases are shared with TRBD2. The CDR3 is 14 amino acids. Unmatched junction bases numbered 7, after V lost 6 bases and J lost 6 bases. Per the germline V gene, CDR1 is MDHEN and CDR2 is SYDVKM. The CDR3 sequence is CASSFMGTSNEQFF. The CDR3 coding sequence is TGTGCCAGCAGCTTTATGGGGACTAGCAATGAGCAGTTCTTC.

The rearrangement uses TRBV7-9 and TRBJ2-7; 7 bases fit TRBD2. This CDR3 region has 18 residues. In germline, CDR1 is SEHNR, CDR2 FQNEAQ (reference sequence). V was clipped by 0 bases and J by 2 bases; unmatched bases: 13. In DNA form, the CDR3 reads TGTGCCAGCAGCTTAGCAGCGGGGTCGGTCCTCGGAACCTACGAGCAGTACTTC. Its translation: CASSLAAGSVLGTYEQYF.

V is TRBV7-9 and J is TRBJ1-1; weak D call: TRBD1 (6 bases). This CDR3 region has 15 residues. V was clipped by 5 bases and J by 0 bases, with 13 bases between them. In germline, CDR1 is SEHNR, CDR2 FQNEAQ (reference sequence). The CDR3 is CASSVYRDMNTEAFF. DNA of the CDR3: TGTGCCAGCAGCGTCTACAGGGATATGAACACTGAAGCTTTCTTT.

This clone was seen more than once but under ten times. The chain employs TRBV28 and TRBJ1-1, with D hard to call. The germline V and J ends were trimmed by 6 bases and 6 bases, with 11 bases remaining between them. This CDR3 region has 12 residues. The germline gives CDR1 MDHEN, CDR2 SYDVKM. The CDR3 DNA is TGTGCCAGCAGGTCCACTAGCTCTGAAGCTTTCTTT. The encoded protein is CASRSTSSEAFF.

The chain couples TRBV30 to TRBJ2-7, with D unresolved. Germline CDR1 GTSNPN, CDR2 SVGIG (reference sequence). This CDR3 is 13 amino acids long. Between the trimmed V and J ends, which lost 3 bases and 2 bases, there was a span of 11 bases. For the CDR3, the DNA is TGTGCCTGGAGCGACAAGACAACCTACGAGCAGTACTTC. Protein: CAWSDKTTYEQYF.

This clone has only one observation. The chain employs TRBV10-3 and TRBJ1-5; 7 bases are a match to TRBD1. Germline-derived CDR1 and CDR2 are ENHRY and SYGVKD. Trimming removed 0 bases from V and 6 bases from J; junction bases left unmatched: 8. This CDR3 contains 16 residues. The CDR3 sequence is CAISESIGGYSQPQHF. The DNA of the CDR3 is TGTGCCATCAGTGAGTCAATAGGGGGCTATAGTCAGCCCCAGCATTTT.

The CDR3 sequence is CASKGQGIYEQYF. DNA for the CDR3: TGTGCCAGCAAGGGACAGGGGATCTACGAGCAGTACTTC. The gene calls are TRBV27 and TRBJ2-7; 10 bases line up with TRBD1. Per the germline V gene, CDR1 is MNHEY and CDR2 is SMNVEV (reference sequence). After removal of 7 bases from V and 3 bases from J, the junction contained 3 bases not matched to a gene. CDR3 length: 13 amino acids.

This chain's CDR3 is CASSWSRTGYEQYF. The CDR3 DNA follows: TGTGCCAGTAGTTGGTCCCGGACAGGCTACGAGCAGTACTTC. The chain uses TRBV19 and TRBJ2-7; 7 nucleotides line up with TRBD1. Germline trimming cut 5 bases from V and 3 bases from J; bases unmatched to any gene: 7. Germline V gene lookup returns CDR1 LNHDA and CDR2 SQIVND (reference sequence). This CDR3 has 14 residues.

This clone was observed a handful of times. V usage is TRBV19 and J usage is TRBJ2-3; 7 bases agree with TRBD1. J gave up 0 bases and V 6 bases, and 3 bases lay outside the gene matches. Germline V lookup: CDR1 LNHDA, CDR2 SQIVND (reference sequence). The CDR3 consists of 14 residues. The CDR3 here is CASSLQGSTDTQYF. The CDR3 DNA reads as TGTGCCAGTAGCTTACAGGGGAGCACAGATACGCAGTATTTT.

The chain has TRBV5-6 and TRBJ2-3, with 7 bases aligning to TRBD1. The CDR3 consists of 15 residues. The germline gives CDR1 SGHDT, CDR2 YYEEEE. V shed 3 bases, J shed 2 bases, and the junction held 6 bases outside the gene matches. CDR3 in DNA: TGTGCCAGCAGCTGGGGACAGACTTACACAGATACGCAGTATTTT. It codes for CASSWGQTYTDTQYF.

The V gene is TRBV7-2, the J gene TRBJ2-7, with 7 positions matching TRBD2. V lost 5 bases and J lost 3; bases outside the gene matches: 7. Germline V lookup: CDR1 SGHTA, CDR2 FQGNSA. The CDR3 runs to 14 residues. CDR3 sequence: CASSKSGTNYEQYF. The CDR3 DNA sequence: TGTGCCAGCAGCAAAAGCGGGACCAACTACGAGCAGTACTTC.

The rearrangement links TRBV28 to TRBJ2-7, with D perhaps TRBD1 (6 bases). Trimming shortened V by 8 bases and J by 6 bases, and 17 bases separated the two germline ends. CDR3 size: 13 residues. Germline V gene lookup returns CDR1 MDHEN and CDR2 SYDVKM. The CDR3 nucleotides read TGTGCCAGCGGGGGCGCCGACCAGATCGAGCAGTACTTC. Its protein is CASGGADQIEQYF.

The gene calls are TRBV7-2 and TRBJ2-6; weak D call: TRBD2 (7 bases). The germline CDR1 and CDR2 sequences are SGHTA and FQGNSA. This CDR3 comprises 16 residues. V lost 1 base to trimming and J lost 4 bases, with 11 bases between them. This chain's CDR3 is CASSLGGGVGANVLTF. The CDR3 DNA reads as TGTGCCAGCAGCTTAGGGGGGGGCGTAGGGGCCAACGTCCTGACTTTC.

This chain joins TRBV5-1 and TRBJ1-6; D remains ambiguous. There are 15 residues in the CDR3. The germline gives CDR1 SGHRS, CDR2 YFSETQ. Trimming removed 4 bases at V and 4 bases at J, with 12 bases between. CDR3 sequence reads: CASSPRPGYNSPLHF. CDR3 nucleotide sequence: TGCGCCAGCAGCCCTCGTCCGGGGTATAATTCACCCCTCCACTTT.

This CDR3 reads CASSGGTVNYGYTF. For the CDR3, the DNA is TGTGCCAGCAGCGGAGGGACGGTAAACTATGGCTACACCTTC. The rearrangement uses TRBV5-8 and TRBJ1-2, with D perhaps matching TRBD1 (5 bases). This CDR3 spans 14 amino acids. Per germline, CDR1 SGHTS and CDR2 YDEGEE. The V end lost 4 bases, the J end lost 2 bases, and 12 bases lay between the germline ends.

The rearrangement uses TRBV28 and TRBJ2-7; 7 positions match TRBD1. V was clipped by 2 bases and J by 6 bases; unmatched bases: 10. Germline lookup yields CDR1 MDHEN and CDR2 SYDVKM. The CDR3 spans 15 residues. The CDR3 DNA sequence: TGTGCCAGCAGTTTAGGGGGACAGACTCTCTTCGAGCAGTACTTC. Its translation: CASSLGGQTLFEQYF.

A few counts support this clone. The rearrangement links TRBV2 to TRBJ2-7; TRBD1 matches 7 bases. Germline assignment: CDR1 SNHLY and CDR2 FYNNEI. This CDR3 has 14 amino acids. The V gene end was trimmed by 2 bases and the J gene end by 3 bases; junction bases not matched to a gene: 4. CDR3 protein: CASSEYTGVYEQYF. The CDR3 nucleotides are TGTGCCAGCAGTGAATACACAGGGGTCTACGAGCAGTACTTC.

This clone was counted only a few times. The chain joins TRBV6-1 to TRBJ1-2, with D tentatively TRBD1 (6 bases). The V gene lost 1 base and the J gene lost 1 base, with 19 bases spanning the gap. Germline-derived CDR1 and CDR2 are MNHNS and SASEGT. The CDR3 covers 18 residues. CDR3 nucleotide sequence: TGTGCCAGCAGTGAAGGCTGGATAGGGGGGGCCTATAACTATGGCTACACCTTC. As protein: CASSEGWIGGAYNYGYTF.

V is TRBV28 and J is TRBJ2-5; 8 bases map to TRBD1. J lost 5 bases, V lost 6 bases, and 5 bases had no gene match. This CDR3 is 13 amino acids long. From germline, CDR1 is MDHEN and CDR2 SYDVKM. The CDR3 region has the DNA TGTGCCAGCAGGCAACAGGGGGTCGAGACCCAGTACTTC. Amino acids: CASRQQGVETQYF.

The chain links TRBV19 to TRBJ2-1; the match to TRBD2 covers 8 bases. V lost 4 bases and J lost 4; bases outside the gene matches: 15. The CDR3 is 18 amino acids. Germline V lookup: CDR1 LNHDA, CDR2 SQIVND (reference sequence). CDR3 bases: TGTGCCAGTAGTACCAGAGCCCTACTAGCGGCAGGTTACAATGAGCAGTTCTTC. This codes for CASSTRALLAAGYNEQFF.

V usage is TRBV10-1 and J usage is TRBJ1-2, with D unresolved. Trimming pared 10 bases from V and 4 bases from J, leaving 10 bases between. This CDR3 comprises 11 residues. Germline lookup yields CDR1 WNHNN and CDR2 SYGVQD (reference sequence). CDR3 nucleotides: TGCGCCAAAAAAGCTAGCTATGGCTACACCTTC. It specifies CAKKASYGYTF.